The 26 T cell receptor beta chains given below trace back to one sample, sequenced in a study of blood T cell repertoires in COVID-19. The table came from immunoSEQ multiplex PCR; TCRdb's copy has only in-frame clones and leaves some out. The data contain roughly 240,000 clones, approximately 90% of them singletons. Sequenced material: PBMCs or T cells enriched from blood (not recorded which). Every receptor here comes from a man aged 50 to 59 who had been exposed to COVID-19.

The CDR3 DNA sequence: TGTGCCAGCAGCTTAAATAGCCTAGCGACATCCCTTGAGCAGTTCTTC. It encodes CASSLNSLATSLEQFF. The rearrangement uses TRBV7-8 and TRBJ2-1; weak D call: TRBD2 (6 bases). Trimming cost V 2 bases and J 9 bases, with 20 bases left between them. Germline-derived CDR1 and CDR2 are SGHVS and FQNEAQ. This CDR3 spans 16 amino acids. Supplemented by reference TRBV7-8 and TRBJ2-1, the full variable domain reads GAGVSQSPRYKVAKRGQDVALRCDPISGHVSLFWYQQALGQGPEFLTYFQNEAQLDKSGLPSDRFFAERPEGSVSTLKIQRTQQEDSAVYLCASSLNSLATSLEQFFGPGTRLTVL.

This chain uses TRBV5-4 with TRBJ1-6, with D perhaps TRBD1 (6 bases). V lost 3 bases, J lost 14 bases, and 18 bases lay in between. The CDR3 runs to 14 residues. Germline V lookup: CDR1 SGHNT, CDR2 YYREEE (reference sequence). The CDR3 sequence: CASSWGGALPALHF. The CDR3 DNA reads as TGTGCCAGCAGCTGGGGGGGGGCTCTCCCCGCCCTCCACTTT.

The CDR3 sequence: CASSKVSCPVALRGGEQFF. The CDR3 nucleotides are TGTGCCAGCAGCAAAGTCTCATGTCCGGTTGCCCTCCGGGGAGGTGAGCAGTTCTTC. This rearrangement joins TRBV21-1 to TRBJ2-1; TRBD2 is taken as the D call from the table, unchecked against the DNA. TRBV21-1 is termed a pseudogene. This CDR3 has 19 amino acids.

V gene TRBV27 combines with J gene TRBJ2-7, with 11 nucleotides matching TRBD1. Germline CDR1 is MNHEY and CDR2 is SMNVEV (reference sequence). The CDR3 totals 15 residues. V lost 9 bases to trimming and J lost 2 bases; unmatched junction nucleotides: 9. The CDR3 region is CASRFGTGGAYEQYF. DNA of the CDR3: TGTGCCAGTCGCTTCGGGACAGGGGGTGCCTACGAGCAGTACTTC.

CDR3 DNA sequence: TGCGCCAGCAGCTTGCAAGGTGAGGAGTCACCCCTCCACTTT. Encoded protein: CASSLQGEESPLHF. The gene calls are TRBV5-1 and TRBJ1-6; D gene uncertain. The CDR3 has 14 residues. V shed 1 base and J shed 10 bases, with 12 bases lying between them. Germline loops: CDR1 SGHRS, CDR2 YFSETQ.

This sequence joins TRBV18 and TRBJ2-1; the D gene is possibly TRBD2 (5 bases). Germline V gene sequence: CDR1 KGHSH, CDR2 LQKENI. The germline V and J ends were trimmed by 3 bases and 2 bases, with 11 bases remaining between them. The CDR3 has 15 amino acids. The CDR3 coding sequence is TGTGCCAGCTCACCGGACTTAGCAGCCTACAATGAGCAGTTCTTC. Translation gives CASSPDLAAYNEQFF.

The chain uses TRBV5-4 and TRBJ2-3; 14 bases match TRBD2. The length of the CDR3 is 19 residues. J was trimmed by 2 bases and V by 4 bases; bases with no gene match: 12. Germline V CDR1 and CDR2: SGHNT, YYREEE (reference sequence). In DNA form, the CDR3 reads TGTGCCAGCAGCCCCGTTGGGGGACTAGCGGGAGTTACCACAGATACGCAGTATTTT. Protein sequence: CASSPVGGLAGVTTDTQYF.

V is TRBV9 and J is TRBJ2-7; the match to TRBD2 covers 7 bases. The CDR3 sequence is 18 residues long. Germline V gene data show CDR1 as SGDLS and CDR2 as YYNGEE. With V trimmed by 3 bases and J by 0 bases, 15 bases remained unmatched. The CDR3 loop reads CASSGLGASGPSSYEQYV. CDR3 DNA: TGTGCCAGCAGCGGCCTTGGGGCTAGCGGCCCTAGCTCCTACGAGCAGTACGTC.

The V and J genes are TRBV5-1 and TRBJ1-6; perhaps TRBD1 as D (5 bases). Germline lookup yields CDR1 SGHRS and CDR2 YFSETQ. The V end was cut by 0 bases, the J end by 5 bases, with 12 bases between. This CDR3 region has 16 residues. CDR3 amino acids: CASSLEGVRHNSPLHF. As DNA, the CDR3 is TGCGCCAGCAGCTTGGAAGGGGTTAGGCATAATTCACCCCTCCACTTT.

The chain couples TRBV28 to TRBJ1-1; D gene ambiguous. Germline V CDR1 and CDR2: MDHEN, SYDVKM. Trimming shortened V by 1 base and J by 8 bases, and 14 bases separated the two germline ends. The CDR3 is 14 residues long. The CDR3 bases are TGTGCCAGCAGTTTATTTCCGGCGCCGCGGGAAGCTTTCTTT. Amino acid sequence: CASSLFPAPREAFF.

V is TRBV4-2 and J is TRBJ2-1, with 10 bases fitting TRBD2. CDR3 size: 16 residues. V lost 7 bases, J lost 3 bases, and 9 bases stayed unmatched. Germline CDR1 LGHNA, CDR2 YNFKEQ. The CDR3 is CASTRIAGGNYNEQFF. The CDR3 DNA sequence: TGTGCCAGCACCCGGATAGCGGGAGGTAACTACAATGAGCAGTTCTTC.

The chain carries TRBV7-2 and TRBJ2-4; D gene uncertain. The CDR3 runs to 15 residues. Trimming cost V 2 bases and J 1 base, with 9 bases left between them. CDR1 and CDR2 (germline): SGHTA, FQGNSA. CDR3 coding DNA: TGTGCCAGCAGCTTAACCCCAGCGGCCAAAAACATTCAGTACTTC. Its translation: CASSLTPAAKNIQYF.

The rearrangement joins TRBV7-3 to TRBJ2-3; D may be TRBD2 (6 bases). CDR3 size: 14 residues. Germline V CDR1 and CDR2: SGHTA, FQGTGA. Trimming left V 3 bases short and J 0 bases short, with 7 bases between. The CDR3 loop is CASSFRGSTDTQYF. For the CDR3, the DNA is TGTGCCAGCAGCTTCCGGGGGAGCACAGATACGCAGTATTTT.

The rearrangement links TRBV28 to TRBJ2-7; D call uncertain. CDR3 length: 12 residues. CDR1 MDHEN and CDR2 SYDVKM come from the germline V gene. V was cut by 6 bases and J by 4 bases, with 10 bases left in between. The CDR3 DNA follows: TGTGCCAGCAGCCTTATTAGTTACGAGCAGTACTTC. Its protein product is CASSLISYEQYF.

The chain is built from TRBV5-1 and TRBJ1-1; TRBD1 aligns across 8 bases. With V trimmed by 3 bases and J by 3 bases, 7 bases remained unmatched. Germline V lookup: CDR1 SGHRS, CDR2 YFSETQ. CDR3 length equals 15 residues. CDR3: CASSSQGQGDTEAFF. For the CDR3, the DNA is TGCGCCAGCAGCTCGCAAGGACAGGGCGACACTGAAGCTTTCTTT.

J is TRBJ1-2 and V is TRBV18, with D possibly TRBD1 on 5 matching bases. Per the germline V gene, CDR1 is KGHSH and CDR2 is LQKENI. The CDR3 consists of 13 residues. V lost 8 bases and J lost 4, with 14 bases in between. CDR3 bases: TGTGCCAGCACGAGCGGGCAGGGCTATGGCTACACCTTC. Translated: CASTSGQGYGYTF. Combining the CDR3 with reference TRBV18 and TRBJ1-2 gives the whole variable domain NAGVMQNPRHLVRRRGQEARLRCSPMKGHSHVYWYRQLPEEGLKFMVYLQKENIIDESGMPKERFSAEFPKEGPSILRIQQVVRGDSAAYFCASTSGQGYGYTFGSGTRLTVV.

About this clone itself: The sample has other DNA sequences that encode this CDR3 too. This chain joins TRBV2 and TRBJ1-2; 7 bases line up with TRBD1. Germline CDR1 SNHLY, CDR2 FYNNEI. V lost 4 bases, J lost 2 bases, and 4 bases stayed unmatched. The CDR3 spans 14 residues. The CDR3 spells CASSARTGNYGYTF. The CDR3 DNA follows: TGTGCCAGCAGTGCCCGGACAGGCAACTATGGCTACACCTTC.

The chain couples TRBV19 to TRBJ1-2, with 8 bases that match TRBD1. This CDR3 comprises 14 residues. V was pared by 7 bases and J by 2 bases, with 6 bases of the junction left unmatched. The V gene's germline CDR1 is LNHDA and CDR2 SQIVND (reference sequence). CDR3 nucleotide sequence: TGTGCCAGTACCTTGACAGGGGCCAACTATGGCTACACCTTC. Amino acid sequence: CASTLTGANYGYTF.

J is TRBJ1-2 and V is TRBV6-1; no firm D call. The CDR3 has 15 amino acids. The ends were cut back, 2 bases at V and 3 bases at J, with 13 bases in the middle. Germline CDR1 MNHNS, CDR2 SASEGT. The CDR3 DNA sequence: TGTGCCAGCAGTGAAATGAGGCCCTCGGACTATGGCTACACCTTC. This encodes CASSEMRPSDYGYTF.

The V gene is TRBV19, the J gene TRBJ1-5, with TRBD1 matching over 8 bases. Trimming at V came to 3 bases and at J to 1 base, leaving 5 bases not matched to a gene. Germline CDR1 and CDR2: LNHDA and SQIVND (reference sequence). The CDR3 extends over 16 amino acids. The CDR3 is CASSMRQGASNQPQHF. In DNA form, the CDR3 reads TGTGCCAGTAGTATGCGGCAGGGGGCGAGCAATCAGCCCCAGCATTTT.

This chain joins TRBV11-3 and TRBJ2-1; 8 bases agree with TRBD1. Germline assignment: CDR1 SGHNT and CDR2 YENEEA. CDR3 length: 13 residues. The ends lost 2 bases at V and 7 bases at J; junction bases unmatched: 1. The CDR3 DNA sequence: TGTGCCAGCAGCTTAACAGGGGGTAATGAGCAGTTCTTC. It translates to CASSLTGGNEQFF.

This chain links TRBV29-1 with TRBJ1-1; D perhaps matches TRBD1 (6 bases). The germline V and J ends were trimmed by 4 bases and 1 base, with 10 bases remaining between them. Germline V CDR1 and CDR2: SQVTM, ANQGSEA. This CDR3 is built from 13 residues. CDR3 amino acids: CSVAVQGNTEAFF. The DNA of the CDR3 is TGCAGCGTTGCGGTACAGGGGAACACTGAAGCTTTCTTT. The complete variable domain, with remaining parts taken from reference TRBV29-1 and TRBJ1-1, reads SAVISQKPSRDICQRGTSLTIQCQVDSQVTMMFWYRQQPGQSLTLIATANQGSEATYESGFVIDKFPISRPNLTFSTLTVSNMSPEDSSIYLCSVAVQGNTEAFFGQGTRLTVV.

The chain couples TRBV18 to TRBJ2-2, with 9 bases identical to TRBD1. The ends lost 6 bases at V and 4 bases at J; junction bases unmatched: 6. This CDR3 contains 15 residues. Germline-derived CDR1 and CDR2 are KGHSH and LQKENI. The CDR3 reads CASSTRTGVTGELFF. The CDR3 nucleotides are TGTGCCAGCTCCACTCGGACAGGGGTCACCGGGGAGCTGTTTTTT.

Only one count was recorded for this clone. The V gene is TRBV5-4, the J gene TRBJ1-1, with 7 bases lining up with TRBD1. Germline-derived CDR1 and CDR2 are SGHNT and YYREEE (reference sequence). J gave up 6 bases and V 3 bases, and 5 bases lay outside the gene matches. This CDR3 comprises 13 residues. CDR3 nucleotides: TGTGCCAGCAGCTCGTACAGGGGCTCTGAAGCTTTCTTT. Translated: CASSSYRGSEAFF. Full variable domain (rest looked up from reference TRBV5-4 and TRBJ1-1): ETGVTQSPTHLIKTRGQQVTLRCSSQSGHNTVSWYQQALGQGPQFIFQYYREEENGRGNFPPRFSGLQFPNYSSELNVNALELDDSALYLCASSSYRGSEAFFGQGTRLTVV.

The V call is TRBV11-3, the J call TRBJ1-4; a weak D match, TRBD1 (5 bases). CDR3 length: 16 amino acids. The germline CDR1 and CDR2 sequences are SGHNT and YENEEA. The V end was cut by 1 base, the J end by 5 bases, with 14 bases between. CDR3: CASSLGQGRANEKLFF. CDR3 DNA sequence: TGTGCCAGCAGCTTAGGCCAGGGCAGGGCGAATGAAAAACTGTTTTTT. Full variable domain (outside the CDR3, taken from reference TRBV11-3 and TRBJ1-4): EAGVVQSPRYKIIEKKQPVAFWCNPISGHNTLYWYLQNLGQGPELLIRYENEEAVDDSQLPKDRFSAERLKGVDSTLKIQPAELGDSAVYLCASSLGQGRANEKLFFGSGTQLSVL.

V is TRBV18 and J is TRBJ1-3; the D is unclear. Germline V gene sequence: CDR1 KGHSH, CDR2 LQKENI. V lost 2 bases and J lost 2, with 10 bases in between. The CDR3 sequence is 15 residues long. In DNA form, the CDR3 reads TGTGCCAGCTCACCATCCGAGGGTCCTGGAAACACCATATATTTT. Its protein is CASSPSEGPGNTIYF.